A single sample is the source of the 22 T cell receptor beta chains below, sequenced in a study of early T cells in non-severe SARS-CoV-2 infection. TCRdb reanalysed the 5' RACE reads using MiXCR and keeps one entry per CDR3 protein. The sample lists roughly 30,000 distinct CDR3 sequences, around 7% occurring once. The sequencing input was whole blood. These receptors originate from an adult who was a healthcare worker with PCR-confirmed SARS-CoV-2 infection or an uninfected control (not recorded which).

Only a few counts were recorded for this clonotype. This chain uses TRBV13 with TRBJ2-7, with TRBD1 matching 10 bases. The germline CDR1 and CDR2 sequences are PRHDT and FYEKMQ (reference sequence). The CDR3 totals 15 residues. J was trimmed by 3 bases and V by 3 bases; bases with no gene match: 5. The CDR3 DNA sequence: TGTGCCAGCAGCTTCCGACAGGGGGCGCGCTACGAGCAGTACTTC. Amino acid sequence: CASSFRQGARYEQYF.

This clonotype was counted only a few times. The chain is built from TRBV5-4 and TRBJ2-5; D is unclear. The CDR3 consists of 13 residues. With 2 bases removed from V and 1 base from J, the gap between germline ends came to 6 bases. Germline V lookup: CDR1 SGHNT, CDR2 YYREEE (reference sequence). The CDR3 bases are TGTGCCAGCAGCTTCGGGCCCCAAGAGACCCAGTACTTC. Its protein is CASSFGPQETQYF.

The chain recombines TRBV11-2 with TRBJ1-1, with D unresolved. The CDR3 consists of 14 residues. Germline loops: CDR1 SGHAT, CDR2 FQNNGV. Trimming left V 0 bases short and J 6 bases short, with 11 bases between. The CDR3 sequence is CASSLERGIPEAFF. The CDR3, as DNA: TGTGCCAGCAGCTTAGAGCGGGGTATCCCTGAAGCTTTCTTT. Full variable domain (rest looked up from reference TRBV11-2 and TRBJ1-1): EAGVAQSPRYKIIEKRQSVAFWCNPISGHATLYWYQQILGQGPKLLIQFQNNGVVDDSQLPKDRFSAERLKGVDSTLKIQPAKLEDSAVYLCASSLERGIPEAFFGQGTRLTVV.

This clonotype showed up many times. The chain recombines TRBV4-2 with TRBJ2-7, with D possibly being TRBD2 (5 bases). Per germline, CDR1 LGHNA and CDR2 YNFKEQ. The CDR3 consists of 14 residues. V was pared by 3 bases and J by 4 bases, with 13 bases between. In nucleotides, the CDR3 is TGTGCCAGCAGCCACCAACTTCGGGGATACGAGCAGTACTTC. It yields the protein CASSHQLRGYEQYF.

This clonotype was observed many times. The rearrangement joins TRBV7-2 to TRBJ2-3; 7 bases are shared with TRBD2. The ends lost 2 bases at V and 1 base at J; junction bases unmatched: 6. CDR3 length equals 16 residues. The V gene's germline CDR1 is SGHTA and CDR2 FQGNSA. For the CDR3, the DNA is TGTGCCAGCAGCTTATGGGCGGGAGAGGGCACAGATACGCAGTATTTT. This translates into CASSLWAGEGTDTQYF.

This clonotype turned up a few times. The chain carries TRBV6-5 and TRBJ1-1, with D possibly matching TRBD1 (6 bases). The CDR3 consists of 13 residues. V was trimmed by 5 bases and J by 3 bases, leaving 10 bases between them. Looked up from germline, CDR1 is MNHEY and CDR2 is SVGAGI. The CDR3 coding sequence is TGTGCCAGCAGTCTCGGACAGTACACTGAAGCTTTCTTT. Translation: CASSLGQYTEAFF.

Many counts were recorded for this clonotype. The V call is TRBV7-2, the J call TRBJ2-2; D gene uncertain. CDR3 length: 13 residues. Trimming took off 5 bases at V and 3 bases at J, with 7 bases between the two ends. The germline gives CDR1 SGHTA, CDR2 FQGNSA. This chain's CDR3 is CASSLGYTGELFF. CDR3 DNA sequence: TGTGCCAGCAGCCTAGGATACACCGGGGAGCTGTTTTTT. Full variable domain (outside the CDR3, taken from reference TRBV7-2 and TRBJ2-2): GAGVSQSPSNKVTEKGKDVELRCDPISGHTALYWYRQSLGQGLEFLIYFQGNSAPDKSGLPSDRFSAERTGGSVSTLTIQRTQQEDSAVYLCASSLGYTGELFFGEGSRLTVL.

In this sample, this clonotype turned up many times. The rearrangement uses TRBV6-5 and TRBJ1-2; the match to TRBD1 covers 7 bases. The germline CDR1 and CDR2 sequences are MNHEY and SVGAGI. V trimming: 6 bases; J trimming: 8 bases; junction bases outside the gene matches: 15. The CDR3 consists of 15 residues. CDR3 sequence (DNA): TGTGCCAGCAGGCCGATCCGGGAGGGGGCGGGCGGCTACACCTTC. Its translation is CASRPIREGAGGYTF.

There are many counts of this clonotype. The chain links TRBV20-1 to TRBJ2-5; no clear D. Germline lookup yields CDR1 DFQATT and CDR2 SNEGSKA (reference sequence). The CDR3 has 12 residues. V gave up 4 bases and J gave up 3 bases, with 9 bases separating them. This CDR3 is CSAISGEETQYF. Written as DNA, the CDR3 is TGCAGTGCTATCTCCGGAGAAGAGACCCAGTACTTC.

This clonotype is medium-sized by share. The chain is built from TRBV20-1 and TRBJ2-3, with TRBD2 as a possible D gene (6 bases). V lost 0 bases to trimming and J lost 0 bases, with 13 bases between them. The length of the CDR3 is 16 residues. The germline V gene encodes CDR1 DFQATT and CDR2 SNEGSKA (reference sequence). This chain's CDR3 is CSAREMGGTSTDTQYF. CDR3 nucleotide sequence: TGCAGTGCTAGAGAGATGGGCGGGACTAGCACAGATACGCAGTATTTT.

This clonotype was picked up many times. In DNA form, the CDR3 reads TGCAGCGTTGGAAGGCAGGGCACAGATACGCAGTATTTT. Protein product: CSVGRQGTDTQYF. The gene calls are TRBV29-1 and TRBJ2-3; no clear D. The V gene's germline CDR1 is SQVTM and CDR2 ANQGSEA. Trimming took off 4 bases at V and 1 base at J, with 9 bases between the two ends. This CDR3 region has 13 residues.

At least ten counts were recorded for this clonotype. V is TRBV6-6 and J is TRBJ1-1; TRBD1 matches 7 bases. J lost 3 bases, V lost 2 bases, and 3 bases had no gene match. CDR3 size: 14 residues. Germline CDR1 reads MNHNY; CDR2 reads SVGAGI (reference sequence). This CDR3 reads CASSYPRGHTEAFF. The DNA of the CDR3 is TGTGCCAGCAGTTACCCTAGGGGGCACACTGAAGCTTTCTTT.

This clonotype was detected ten times or more. The rearrangement uses TRBV20-1 and TRBJ2-5, with a tentative D call TRBD1 (5 bases). Per the germline V gene, CDR1 is DFQATT and CDR2 is SNEGSKA (reference sequence). Trimming left V 3 bases short and J 1 base short, with 9 bases between. The length of the CDR3 is 13 residues. Here the CDR3 reads CSASPDSQETQYF. In DNA, the CDR3 is TGCAGTGCTAGTCCCGACAGCCAAGAGACCCAGTACTTC.

This clonotype was seen a few times. This sequence joins TRBV20-1 and TRBJ2-7; D uncertain. V was pared by 5 bases and J by 0 bases, with 14 bases between. The CDR3 covers 14 residues. The germline V gene has CDR1 DFQATT and CDR2 SNEGSKA (reference sequence). DNA for the CDR3: TGCAGTGCTCCCGACCGGAGAAGCTCCTACGAGCAGTACTTC. Protein: CSAPDRRSSYEQYF.

This clonotype was seen ten or more times. The V and J genes are TRBV28 and TRBJ2-6; no clear D. The CDR3 is 15 amino acids. CDR1 and CDR2 from the germline V gene are MDHEN and SYDVKM. V lost 6 bases, J lost 0 bases, and 9 bases lay in between. The CDR3 DNA reads TGTGCCAGCAGCACACCCCACTCTGGGGCCAACGTCCTGACTTTC. This translates into CASSTPHSGANVLTF.

This clonotype was found a few times. The gene calls are TRBV29-1 and TRBJ2-7; D might be TRBD1 (6 bases). Germline V gene lookup returns CDR1 SQVTM and CDR2 ANQGSEA. The CDR3 covers 13 residues. V shed 4 bases and J shed 4 bases, with 14 bases lying between them. In DNA, the CDR3 is TGCAGCGTTGCCACAACACAGGGATACGAGCAGTACTTC. The encoded protein is CSVATTQGYEQYF.

Many counts were recorded for this clonotype. This chain links TRBV15 with TRBJ2-1; 11 nucleotides match TRBD2. Germline assignment: CDR1 LNHNV and CDR2 YYDKDF (reference sequence). V dropped 5 bases and J dropped 9; count of bases not matched to a gene: 12. The CDR3 is made up of 16 amino acids. The CDR3 loop reads CATSSLRLAGQGEQFF. In DNA form, the CDR3 reads TGTGCCACCAGCTCCCTAAGACTAGCGGGACAGGGTGAGCAGTTCTTC.

The rearrangement uses TRBV29-1 and TRBJ2-7, with unresolved D. The CDR3 loop spans 13 amino acids. From germline, CDR1 is SQVTM and CDR2 ANQGSEA. V lost 6 bases, J lost 5 bases, and 17 bases lay in between. The CDR3 loop is CSVKYMGIHEQYF. In DNA, the CDR3 is TGCAGCGTCAAGTACATGGGGATCCACGAGCAGTACTTC.

This clonotype was counted at least ten times. This chain links TRBV15 with TRBJ2-1; D is undetermined. With 5 bases removed from V and 5 bases from J, the gap between germline ends came to 13 bases. The CDR3 totals 14 residues. The V gene's germline CDR1 is LNHNV and CDR2 YYDKDF (reference sequence). The CDR3 DNA reads as TGTGCCACCAGCGAGCGAAATTCGGACAATGAGCAGTTCTTC. It translates to CATSERNSDNEQFF. The full variable domain, rest sourced from reference TRBV15 and TRBJ2-1, is DAMVIQNPRYQVTQFGKPVTLSCSQTLNHNVMYWYQQKSSQAPKLLFHYYDKDFNNEADTPDNFQSRRPNTSFCFLDIRSPGLGDTAMYLCATSERNSDNEQFFGPGTRLTVL.

This clonotype was seen repeatedly, ten times or more. The chain employs TRBV7-9 and TRBJ1-5; TRBD1 is a possible D gene (5 bases). V gave up 5 bases and J gave up 2 bases, with 19 bases separating them. This CDR3 contains 17 residues. CDR1 and CDR2 (germline): SEHNR, FQNEAQ (reference sequence). The CDR3 reads CASSPLVGAGGNQPQHF. In DNA, the CDR3 is TGTGCCAGCAGCCCCCTGGTAGGGGCGGGTGGCAATCAGCCCCAGCATTTT.

This clonotype was seen many times. The gene calls are TRBV5-1 and TRBJ1-4, with D perhaps matching TRBD1 (5 bases). V shed 5 bases and J shed 0 bases, with 11 bases lying between them. This CDR3 contains 15 residues. Germline V lookup: CDR1 SGHRS, CDR2 YFSETQ. In DNA, the CDR3 is TGCGCCAGCAGGGAAGGACAAGCAACTAATGAAAAACTGTTTTTT. Its protein product is CASREGQATNEKLFF.

The chain's CDR3 is CASSWRQGADGANVLTF. As DNA, the CDR3 is TGTGCCAGCAGCTGGAGACAGGGGGCGGATGGGGCCAACGTCCTGACTTTC. The chain recombines TRBV7-6 with TRBJ2-6; 10 bases match TRBD1. V shed 4 bases, J shed 3 bases, and the junction held 6 bases outside the gene matches. The length of the CDR3 is 17 residues. Germline V gives CDR1 SGHVS, CDR2 FNYEAQ.